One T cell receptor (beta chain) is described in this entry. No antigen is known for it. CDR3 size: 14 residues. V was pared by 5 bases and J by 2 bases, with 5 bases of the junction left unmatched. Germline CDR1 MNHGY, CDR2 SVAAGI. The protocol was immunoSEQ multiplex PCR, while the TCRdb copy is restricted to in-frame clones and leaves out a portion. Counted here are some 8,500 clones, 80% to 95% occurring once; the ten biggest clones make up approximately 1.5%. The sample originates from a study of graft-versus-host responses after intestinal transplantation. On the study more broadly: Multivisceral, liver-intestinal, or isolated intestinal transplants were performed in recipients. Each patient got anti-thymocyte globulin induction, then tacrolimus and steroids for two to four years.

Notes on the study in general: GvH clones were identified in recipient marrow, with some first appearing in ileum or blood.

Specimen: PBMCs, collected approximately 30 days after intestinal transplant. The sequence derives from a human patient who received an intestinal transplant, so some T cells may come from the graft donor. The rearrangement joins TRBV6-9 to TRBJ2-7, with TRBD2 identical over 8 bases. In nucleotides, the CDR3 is TGTGCCAGCAGTCCACCGGGACTAGCCTACGAGCAGTACTTC. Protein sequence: CASSPPGLAYEQYF.